This T cell receptor beta chain was obtained from a study of patients and donors after allogeneic stem cell transplantation. This clonotype was counted a few times. CDR3 length: 17 residues. The V gene lost 0 bases and the J gene lost 4 bases, with 15 bases spanning the gap. Germline-derived CDR1 and CDR2 are SGHAT and FQNNGV. Using its own MiXCR run on the RT-PCR reads, TCRdb lists one record per CDR3 protein. The sample lists hundreds of thousands of distinct CDR3 sequences, around 16% seen once, with 7.2% in the top ten. The chain employs TRBV11-2 and TRBJ2-2; possible D gene TRBD2, 5 bases. Sample: blood, either unsorted or a sorted T cell fraction (not recorded which). This receptor was obtained from a human donor who was either an allogeneic HSCT recipient or a stem cell or donor lymphocyte infusion donor (not recorded which). It is not recorded whose cells these are; they may come from a transplant donor. CDR3 region: CASSLDRRSRVTGELFF. The CDR3 bases are TGTGCCAGCAGCTTAGACCGGAGGTCTAGGGTCACCGGGGAGCTGTTTTTT. The whole variable domain, remainder taken from reference TRBV11-2 and TRBJ2-2, is EAGVAQSPRYKIIEKRQSVAFWCNPISGHATLYWYQQILGQGPKLLIQFQNNGVVDDSQLPKDRFSAERLKGVDSTLKIQPAKLEDSAVYLCASSLDRRSRVTGELFFGEGSRLTVL.